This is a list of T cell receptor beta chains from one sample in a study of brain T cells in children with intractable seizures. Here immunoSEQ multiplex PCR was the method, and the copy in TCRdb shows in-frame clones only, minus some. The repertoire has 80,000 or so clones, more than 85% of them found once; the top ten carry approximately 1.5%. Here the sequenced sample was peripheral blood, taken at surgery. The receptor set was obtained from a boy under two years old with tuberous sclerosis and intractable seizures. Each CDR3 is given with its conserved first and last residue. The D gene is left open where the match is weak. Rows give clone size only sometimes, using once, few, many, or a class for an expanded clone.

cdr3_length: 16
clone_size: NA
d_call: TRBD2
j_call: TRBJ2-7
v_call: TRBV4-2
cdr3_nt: TGTGCCAGCAGCCTGCTAAGACTAGCGGGGCCCTACGAGCAGTACTTC
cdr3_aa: CASSLLRLAGPYEQYF

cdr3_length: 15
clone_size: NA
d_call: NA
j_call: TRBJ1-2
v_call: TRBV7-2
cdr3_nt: TGTGCCAGCAGCTTGGGCCCAGGAGTAGCCTATGGCTACACCTTC
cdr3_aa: CASSLGPGVAYGYTF

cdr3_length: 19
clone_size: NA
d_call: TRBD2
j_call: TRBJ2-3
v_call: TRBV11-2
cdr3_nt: TGTGCCAGCAGCCCCCTTCGGCTAGCGGGGAGGGCAGGGAGGGATACGCAGTATTTT
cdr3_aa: CASSPLRLAGRAGRDTQYF

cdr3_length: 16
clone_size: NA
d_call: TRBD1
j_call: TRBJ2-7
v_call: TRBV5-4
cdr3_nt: TGTGCCAGCAGCTCTTCGGGACAGCGATTCTCCTACGAGCAGTACTTC
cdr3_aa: CASSSSGQRFSYEQYF

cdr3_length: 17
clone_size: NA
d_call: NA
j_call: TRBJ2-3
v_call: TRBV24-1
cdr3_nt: TGTGCCACCAGTGATCCCTACAGGGTCACGGGCACAGATACGCAGTATTTT
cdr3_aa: CATSDPYRVTGTDTQYF

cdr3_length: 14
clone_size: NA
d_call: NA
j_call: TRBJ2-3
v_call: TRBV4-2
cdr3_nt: TGTGCCAGCAGCCAAGATCGGGCCACAGATACGCAGTATTTT
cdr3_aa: CASSQDRATDTQYF

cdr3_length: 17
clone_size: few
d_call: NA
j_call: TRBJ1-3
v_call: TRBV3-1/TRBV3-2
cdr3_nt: TGTGCCAGCAGCCAAGCCCACGACAGGACCTCTGGAAACACCATATATTTT
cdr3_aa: CASSQAHDRTSGNTIYF

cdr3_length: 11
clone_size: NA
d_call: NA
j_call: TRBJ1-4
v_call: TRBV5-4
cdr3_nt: TGTGCCAGCAGCTTGGTATGGACACCCCTTTTT
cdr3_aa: CASSLVWTPLF

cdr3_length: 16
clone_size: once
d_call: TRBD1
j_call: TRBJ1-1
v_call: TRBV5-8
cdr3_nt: TGTGCCAGCAGCCCTCGACAGGGCGTGGGAACGACTGAAGCTTTCTTT
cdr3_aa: CASSPRQGVGTTEAFF

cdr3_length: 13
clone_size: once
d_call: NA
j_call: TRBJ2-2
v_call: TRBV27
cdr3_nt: TGTGCCAGCAGTTTACCATTCGGCGGGGAGCTGTTTTTT
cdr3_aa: CASSLPFGGELFF

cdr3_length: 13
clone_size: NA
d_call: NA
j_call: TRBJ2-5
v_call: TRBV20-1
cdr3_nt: TGCAGTGCTAGTTTGGGCAGCGGAGAGACCCAGTACTTC
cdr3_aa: CSASLGSGETQYF

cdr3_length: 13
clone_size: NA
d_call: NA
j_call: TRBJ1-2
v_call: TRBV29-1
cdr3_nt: TGCAGCGTTCGGGATAGGGTCAACTATGGCTACACCTTC
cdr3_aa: CSVRDRVNYGYTF

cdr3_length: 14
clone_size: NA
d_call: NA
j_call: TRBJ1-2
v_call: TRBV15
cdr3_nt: TGTGCCACCAGCAGAGATTTAGGCGGCTATGGCTACACCTTC
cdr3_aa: CATSRDLGGYGYTF

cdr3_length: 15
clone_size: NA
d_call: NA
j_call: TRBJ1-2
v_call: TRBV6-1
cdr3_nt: TGTGCCAGCAGTGAAGTGGATGTGGAAGCTTATGGCTACACCTTC
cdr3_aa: CASSEVDVEAYGYTF

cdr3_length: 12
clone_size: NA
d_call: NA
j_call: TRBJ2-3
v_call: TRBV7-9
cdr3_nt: TGTGCCAGCAGCCCCTCGGGAGCTACGCAGTATTTT
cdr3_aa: CASSPSGATQYF

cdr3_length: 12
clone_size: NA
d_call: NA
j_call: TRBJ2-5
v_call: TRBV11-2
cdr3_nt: TGTGCCAGCAGCTCCTCGACAGGGACCCAGTACTTC
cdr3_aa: CASSSSTGTQYF

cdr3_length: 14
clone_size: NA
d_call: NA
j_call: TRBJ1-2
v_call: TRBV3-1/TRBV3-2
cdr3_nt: TGTGCCAGCAGCCCTCTAGGGGCGAACTATGGCTACACCTTC
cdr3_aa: CASSPLGANYGYTF

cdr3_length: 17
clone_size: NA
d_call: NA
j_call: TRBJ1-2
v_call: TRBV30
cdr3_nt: TGTGCCTGGAGTGTACGGAAGATGAACAGGGCCTCGTATGGCTACACCTTC
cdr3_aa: CAWSVRKMNRASYGYTF

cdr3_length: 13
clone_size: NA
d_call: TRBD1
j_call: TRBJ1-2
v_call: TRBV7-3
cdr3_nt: TGTGCCAGCAGCGCGGACAGGGGCTATGGCTACACCTTC
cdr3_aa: CASSADRGYGYTF

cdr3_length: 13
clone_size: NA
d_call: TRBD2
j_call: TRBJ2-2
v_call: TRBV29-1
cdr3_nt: TGCAGCGTAATTAGCGGGTACACCGGGGAGCTGTTTTTT
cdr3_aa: CSVISGYTGELFF

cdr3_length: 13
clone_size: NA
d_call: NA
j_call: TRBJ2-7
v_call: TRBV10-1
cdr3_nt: TGCGCCAGCGGACCGGGGTTGGCCTACGAGCAGTACTTC
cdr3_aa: CASGPGLAYEQYF

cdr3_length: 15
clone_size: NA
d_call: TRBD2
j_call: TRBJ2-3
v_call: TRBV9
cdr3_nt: TGTGCCAGCAGCCCGACTAGCGGAAGCACAGATACGCAGTATTTT
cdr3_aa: CASSPTSGSTDTQYF

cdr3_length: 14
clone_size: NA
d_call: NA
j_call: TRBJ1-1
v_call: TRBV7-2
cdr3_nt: TGTGCCAGCAGCTGGGGGTGGAGGGACGCTGAAGCTTTCTTT
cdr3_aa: CASSWGWRDAEAFF

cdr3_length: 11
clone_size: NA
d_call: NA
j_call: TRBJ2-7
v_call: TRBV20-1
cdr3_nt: TGCAGTGCTAAAAGAGTCTACGAGCAGTACTTC
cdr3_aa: CSAKRVYEQYF

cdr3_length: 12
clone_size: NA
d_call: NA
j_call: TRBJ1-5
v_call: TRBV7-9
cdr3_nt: TGTGCCAGCAGCTTAGGGAATCAGCCCCAGCATTTT
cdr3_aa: CASSLGNQPQHF

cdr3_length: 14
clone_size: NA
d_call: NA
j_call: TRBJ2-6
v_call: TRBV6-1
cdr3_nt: TGTGCCAGCACTTGGGGTACTGGGGCCAACGTCCTGACTTTC
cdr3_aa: CASTWGTGANVLTF

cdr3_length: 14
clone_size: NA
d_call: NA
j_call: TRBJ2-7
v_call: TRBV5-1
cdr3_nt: TGCGCCAGCAGCTTGAGGGAGTTAGCGTACGAGCAGTACTTC
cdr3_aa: CASSLRELAYEQYF

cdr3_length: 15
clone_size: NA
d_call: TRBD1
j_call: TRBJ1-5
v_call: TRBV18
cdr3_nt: TGTGCCAGCTCACATACACGGGACAGGCCGTCGCCCCAGCATTTT
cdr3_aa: CASSHTRDRPSPQHF

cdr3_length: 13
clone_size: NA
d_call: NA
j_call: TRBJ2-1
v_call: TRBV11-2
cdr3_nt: TGTGCCAGCAGGGCCACTAGCCAGGTTGAGCAGTTCTTC
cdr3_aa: CASRATSQVEQFF

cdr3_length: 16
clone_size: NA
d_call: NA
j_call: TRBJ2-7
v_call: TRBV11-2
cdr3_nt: TGTGCCAGCAGCTTAGAGTTCAGAGGGGTGAACTACGAGCAGTACTTC
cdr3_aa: CASSLEFRGVNYEQYF